The T cell receptor beta chain under discussion was sequenced for a study of cytomegalovirus exposure and HLA in healthy donors. Germline lookup yields CDR1 LNHDA and CDR2 SQIVND (reference sequence). CDR3 length: 13 residues. The V gene lost 1 base and the J gene lost 7 bases, with 11 bases spanning the gap. The PCR used 60 Vbeta and 13 Jbeta primers. TCRdb's table, derived via immunoSEQ multiplex PCR, lists solely in-frame clones and lacks some. In the table there are fewer than 300,000 clones, 80% of which are singletons. There were likely unrecorded immune exposures, though donors were nominally healthy when sampled. Study conclusions and caveats: Researchers reported in a later analysis that a missense DCLRE1C variant was tied to TCR beta V- and J-gene trimming. Usually a TCR sequence was rare, but some public TCRs were found in many donors.

As regards this clone: Its antigen remains unidentified.

The V and J genes are TRBV19 and TRBJ2-7, with D perhaps TRBD2 (5 bases). The sequencing sample was made of PBMCs. This sequence originates from a girl aged 2-10 years in good health and CMV-seronegative. DNA of the CDR3: TGTGCCAGTAGTATAGCCCTGTGGGAGGAGCAGTACTTC. Translating it yields CASSIALWEEQYF. The full variable domain, with the rest looked up from reference TRBV19 and TRBJ2-7, is DGGITQSPKYLFRKEGQNVTLSCEQNLNHDAMYWYRQDPGQGLRLIYYSQIVNDFQKGDIAEGYSVSREKKESFPLTVTSAQKNPTAFYLCASSIALWEEQYFGPGTRLTVT.